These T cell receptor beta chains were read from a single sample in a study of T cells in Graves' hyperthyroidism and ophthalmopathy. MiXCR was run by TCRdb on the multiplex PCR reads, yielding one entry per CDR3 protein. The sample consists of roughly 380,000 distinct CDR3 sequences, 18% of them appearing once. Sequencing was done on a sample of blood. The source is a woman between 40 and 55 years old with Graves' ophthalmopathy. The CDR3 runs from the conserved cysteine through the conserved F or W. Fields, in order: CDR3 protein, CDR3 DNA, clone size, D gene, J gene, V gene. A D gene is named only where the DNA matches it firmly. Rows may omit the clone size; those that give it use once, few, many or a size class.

cdr3_aa: CASSYFVSQVTYGYTF
cdr3_nt: TGTGCCAGCAGTTACTTTGTGTCTCAGGTTACCTATGGCTACACCTTC
clone_size: few
d_call: NA
j_call: TRBJ1-2
v_call: TRBV6-2/TRBV6-3

cdr3_aa: CAWSPRLSEQYF
cdr3_nt: TGTGCCTGGAGTCCGAGGTTGAGCGAGCAGTACTTC
clone_size: few
d_call: NA
j_call: TRBJ2-7
v_call: TRBV30

cdr3_aa: CASSQDLGAGANVLTF
cdr3_nt: TGCGCCAGCAGCCAAGATTTAGGGGCTGGGGCCAACGTCCTGACTTTC
clone_size: few
d_call: NA
j_call: TRBJ2-6
v_call: TRBV4-3

cdr3_aa: CSVETGSGNTIYF
cdr3_nt: TGCAGCGTCGAGACAGGGTCTGGAAACACCATATATTTT
clone_size: many
d_call: TRBD1
j_call: TRBJ1-3
v_call: TRBV29-1

cdr3_aa: CASGNYEQYF
cdr3_nt: TGTGCCAGCGGGAACTACGAGCAGTACTTC
clone_size: many
d_call: NA
j_call: TRBJ2-7
v_call: TRBV12-3/TRBV12-4

cdr3_aa: CASSDKALSAEAFF
cdr3_nt: TGTGCCAGCAGTGATAAGGCATTATCCGCGGAAGCTTTCTTT
clone_size: many
d_call: NA
j_call: TRBJ1-1
v_call: TRBV6-1

cdr3_aa: CASRGTAGYTF
cdr3_nt: TGTGCCAGCAGGGGGACCGCTGGCTACACCTTC
clone_size: NA
d_call: NA
j_call: TRBJ1-2
v_call: TRBV27

cdr3_aa: CASSRKQGNTGELFF
cdr3_nt: TGTGCCAGCAGTCGAAAACAGGGCAACACCGGGGAGCTGTTTTTT
clone_size: many
d_call: NA
j_call: TRBJ2-2
v_call: TRBV6-1

cdr3_aa: CASSYRRTGELFF
cdr3_nt: TGTGCCAGCAGTTACAGGAGGACCGGGGAGCTGTTTTTT
clone_size: many
d_call: NA
j_call: TRBJ2-2
v_call: TRBV6-5

cdr3_aa: CASTRGTDQETQYF
cdr3_nt: TGTGCCAGCACCCGAGGGACAGACCAAGAGACCCAGTACTTC
clone_size: many
d_call: TRBD1
j_call: TRBJ2-5
v_call: TRBV6-5

cdr3_aa: CATSSRGLGSNQPQHF
cdr3_nt: TGTGCCACCAGTAGTAGGGGACTAGGAAGCAATCAGCCCCAGCATTTT
clone_size: many
d_call: NA
j_call: TRBJ1-5
v_call: TRBV19

cdr3_aa: CASTYVREFGELFF
cdr3_nt: TGTGCCAGCACCTACGTACGTGAGTTCGGGGAGCTGTTTTTT
clone_size: many
d_call: NA
j_call: TRBJ2-2
v_call: TRBV6-2/TRBV6-3

cdr3_aa: CASSPMMGVGEQYF
cdr3_nt: TGTGCCAGCAGCCCTATGATGGGGGTAGGCGAGCAGTACTTC
clone_size: many
d_call: NA
j_call: TRBJ2-7
v_call: TRBV7-2

cdr3_aa: CASSEDRGSKGYTF
cdr3_nt: TGTGCCAGCAGTGAGGACAGGGGATCGAAAGGCTACACCTTC
clone_size: many
d_call: TRBD1
j_call: TRBJ1-2
v_call: TRBV12-3/TRBV12-4

cdr3_aa: CASSLLGTYQETQYF
cdr3_nt: TGTGCCAGCAGCCTCCTCGGGACTTACCAAGAGACCCAGTACTTC
clone_size: NA
d_call: NA
j_call: TRBJ2-5
v_call: TRBV28

cdr3_aa: CASSLITESDQYF
cdr3_nt: TGTGCCAGCAGCTTAATTACAGAGTCAGATCAGTACTTC
clone_size: many
d_call: NA
j_call: TRBJ2-7
v_call: TRBV7-2

cdr3_aa: CASSFGGEVFSPLHF
cdr3_nt: TGTGCCAGCAGTTTCGGAGGGGAGGTTTTCTCACCCCTCCACTTT
clone_size: many
d_call: NA
j_call: TRBJ1-6
v_call: TRBV28

cdr3_aa: CASSSDRGYQETQYF
cdr3_nt: TGTGCCAGCAGCTCGGACAGGGGGTACCAAGAGACCCAGTACTTC
clone_size: many
d_call: TRBD1
j_call: TRBJ2-5
v_call: TRBV11-1

cdr3_aa: CASSDRTVLGQPQHF
cdr3_nt: TGTGCCAGCAGTGACCGGACAGTGCTGGGTCAGCCCCAGCATTTT
clone_size: NA
d_call: NA
j_call: TRBJ1-5
v_call: TRBV2

cdr3_aa: CASTSRPGTGGRYEQYF
cdr3_nt: TGTGCCAGCACTTCCCGACCAGGGACAGGGGGTCGATACGAGCAGTACTTC
clone_size: many
d_call: TRBD1
j_call: TRBJ2-7
v_call: TRBV28

cdr3_aa: CASSLLPSGQETQYF
cdr3_nt: TGTGCCAGCAGCTTGTTACCTAGCGGACAAGAGACCCAGTACTTC
clone_size: many
d_call: TRBD2
j_call: TRBJ2-5
v_call: TRBV5-5

cdr3_aa: CASSLEVIISGPLPYEQYF
cdr3_nt: TGCGCCAGCAGCTTGGAGGTGATTATTTCCGGACCCCTACCCTACGAGCAGTACTTC
clone_size: many
d_call: NA
j_call: TRBJ2-7
v_call: TRBV5-1

cdr3_aa: CASSQAPGLQETQYF
cdr3_nt: TGTGCCAGCAGCCAAGCACCGGGACTACAAGAGACCCAGTACTTC
clone_size: many
d_call: TRBD2
j_call: TRBJ2-5
v_call: TRBV4-2

cdr3_aa: CASRYLSYSGREGGELFF
cdr3_nt: TGTGCCAGCAGATATCTCTCCTATAGCGGGAGGGAAGGCGGGGAGCTGTTTTTT
clone_size: many
d_call: TRBD2
j_call: TRBJ2-2
v_call: TRBV11-2

cdr3_aa: CASSYSIPNTEAFF
cdr3_nt: TGTGCCAGCAGTTACTCGATACCTAACACTGAAGCTTTCTTT
clone_size: many
d_call: NA
j_call: TRBJ1-1
v_call: TRBV6-5

cdr3_aa: CASSSYRDRAYEQYF
cdr3_nt: TGCGCCAGCAGCTCTTACCGGGACAGGGCCTACGAGCAGTACTTC
clone_size: many
d_call: TRBD1
j_call: TRBJ2-7
v_call: TRBV5-1

cdr3_aa: CASSAIRYVRETQYF
cdr3_nt: TGTGCCAGCAGTGCAATTCGATACGTTAGAGAGACCCAGTACTTC
clone_size: NA
d_call: NA
j_call: TRBJ2-5
v_call: TRBV28

cdr3_aa: CASSHGLGKQYF
cdr3_nt: TGTGCCAGCAGTCACGGACTAGGCAAGCAGTACTTC
clone_size: NA
d_call: TRBD2
j_call: TRBJ2-7
v_call: TRBV6-2/TRBV6-3

cdr3_aa: CASKDGQGPYEQYF
cdr3_nt: TGTGCCAGCAAGGACGGACAGGGACCCTACGAGCAGTACTTC
clone_size: many
d_call: TRBD1
j_call: TRBJ2-7
v_call: TRBV27

cdr3_aa: CASSYGRSQGYTF
cdr3_nt: TGTGCCAGCAGCTACGGGAGATCACAAGGCTACACCTTC
clone_size: many
d_call: NA
j_call: TRBJ1-2
v_call: TRBV5-6

cdr3_aa: CASSILGGSYEQYF
cdr3_nt: TGTGCCAGTAGTATCCTCGGGGGTAGCTACGAGCAGTACTTC
clone_size: many
d_call: NA
j_call: TRBJ2-7
v_call: TRBV19

cdr3_aa: CAPKRSHEQYF
cdr3_nt: TGTGCCCCTAAGAGGTCCCACGAGCAGTACTTC
clone_size: many
d_call: NA
j_call: TRBJ2-7
v_call: TRBV28

cdr3_aa: CASSPAGGRRGTEAFF
cdr3_nt: TGCGCCAGCAGCCCTGCCGGGGGCAGGCGGGGCACTGAAGCTTTCTTT
clone_size: NA
d_call: NA
j_call: TRBJ1-1
v_call: TRBV4-1

cdr3_aa: CASSLTSGRMDKNIQYF
cdr3_nt: TGTGCCAGCTCACTCACTAGCGGGAGAATGGACAAAAACATTCAGTACTTC
clone_size: few
d_call: TRBD2
j_call: TRBJ2-4
v_call: TRBV18